This T cell receptor (beta chain) was captured by sequencing in a study of immune cell composition in non-small cell lung cancer. Looking at the study overall: Histologic subtype was mainly adenocarcinoma or squamous cell carcinoma. Regarding the study as a whole: Tumour-reactive clones were not shown to match dominant in vivo tumour clones.

Produced via immunoSEQ multiplex PCR; TCRdb's table is partial and in-frame only. The data contain roughly 14,000 clones, about 84% of them singletons. V was clipped by 1 base and J by 7 bases; unmatched bases: 2. Germline V lookup: CDR1 PRHDT, CDR2 FYEKMQ (reference sequence). The CDR3 consists of 15 residues. This clone has a handful of counts. Its antigen is unknown. The genes are TRBV13 and TRBJ2-2; 11 bases align to TRBD2. The material sequenced was lung tumor tissue. The sequence derives from a human donor with non-small cell lung cancer. In DNA, the CDR3 is TGTGCCAGCAGCTTAGTACTAGCGGGAGTCGGGGAGCTGTTTTTT. Its translation: CASSLVLAGVGELFF.